These 13 T cell receptor beta chains were all obtained from the same sample, sequenced in a study of T cell repertoires in cytomegalovirus infection. TCRdb re-called the reads through MiXCR, storing one row per CDR3 protein. This table holds fewer than 350,000 distinct CDR3 sequences, 17% found once. The sequencing sample was made of PBMCs. These receptors all stem from a human donor in good health (CMV status not recorded). Some clones in this sample may be carry-over from other donors' samples.

As for this clonotype: A much more abundant neighbour one base away suggests this may be a read error. The chain carries TRBV12-3 or TRBV12-4 and TRBJ1-1; D is possibly TRBD1 (6 bases). There are 14 residues in the CDR3. CDR3 in DNA: TGTGCCAGCAGTTTACAGGGGCTGGACACTGAAGCTTACTTT. Amino acids: CASSLQGLDTEAYF.

This clonotype appeared many times. The genes are TRBV7-2 and TRBJ2-3, with D maybe TRBD2 (7 bases). Trimming removed 3 bases at V and 4 bases at J, with 14 bases between. The CDR3 is 15 amino acids. Looked up from germline, CDR1 is SGHTA and CDR2 is FQGNSA. In nucleotides, the CDR3 is TGTGCCAGCAGCTTTAGGGGGGGCGGGTCAGATACGCAGTATTTT. Amino acids: CASSFRGGGSDTQYF.

V is TRBV19 and J is TRBJ1-5, with D hard to call. The length of the CDR3 is 12 residues. V lost 5 bases and J 5 bases, leaving 7 bases between the germline ends. Germline lookup yields CDR1 LNHDA and CDR2 SQIVND (reference sequence). CDR3 sequence (DNA): TGTGCCAGTAGTCCTTCGGATCAGCCCCAGCATTTT. Protein sequence: CASSPSDQPQHF.

In its sample, this clonotype was seen many times. The chain links TRBV7-2 to TRBJ2-7, with 7 bases aligning to TRBD1. Germline V gene lookup returns CDR1 SGHTA and CDR2 FQGNSA. The trim removed 1 base at V and 6 bases at J, leaving 3 bases unmatched. This CDR3 is 13 amino acids long. The CDR3 DNA reads TGTGCCAGCAGCTTAGATTGGGACAGCGAGCAGTACTTC. Protein product: CASSLDWDSEQYF.

There are many counts of this clonotype. The CDR3 nucleotides read TGCGCCAGCAGCCAAAAAACCGGGGACACTGAAGCTTTCTTT. Its translation is CASSQKTGDTEAFF. This chain connects TRBV4-3 to TRBJ1-1; D unresolved. Germline V gene sequence: CDR1 LGHNA, CDR2 YSLEER. This CDR3 has 14 amino acids. With 2 bases removed from V and 3 bases from J, the gap between germline ends came to 10 bases.

This clonotype was detected many times. V is TRBV6-5 and J is TRBJ2-2; D not certain. The CDR3 sequence is 15 residues long. In germline, CDR1 is MNHEY, CDR2 SVGAGI. The V end lost 0 bases, the J end lost 4 bases, and 9 bases lay between the germline ends. CDR3 DNA: TGTGCCAGCAGTTACTCTATACGGCCCACCGGGGAGCTGTTTTTT. This codes for CASSYSIRPTGELFF.

This clonotype was picked up many times. The CDR3 spells CASSFGQTLGGYTF. DNA for the CDR3: TGTGCCAGCAGCTTCGGACAGACCCTCGGGGGCTACACCTTC. This sequence joins TRBV7-2 and TRBJ1-2, with a tentative D call TRBD1 (6 bases). The CDR3 extends over 14 amino acids. The germline V and J ends were trimmed by 3 bases and 8 bases, with 16 bases remaining between them. Germline CDR1 SGHTA, CDR2 FQGNSA. The entire variable domain, with the rest obtained from reference TRBV7-2 and TRBJ1-2, is as follows: GAGVSQSPSNKVTEKGKDVELRCDPISGHTALYWYRQSLGQGLEFLIYFQGNSAPDKSGLPSDRFSAERTGGSVSTLTIQRTQQEDSAVYLCASSFGQTLGGYTFGSGTRLTVV.

The chain has TRBV2 and TRBJ1-3; D is ambiguous. Germline V CDR1 and CDR2: SNHLY, FYNNEI. V shed 1 base and J shed 4 bases, with 8 bases lying between them. CDR3 length equals 14 residues. Here the CDR3 DNA reads TGTGCCAGCAGTGAAGTTCGGGGAGGAAACACCATATATTTT. Its protein product is CASSEVRGGNTIYF.

The rearrangement joins TRBV13 to TRBJ1-1; D is unresolved. V shed 6 bases and J shed 4 bases, with 12 bases lying between them. The CDR3 totals 13 residues. Germline CDR1 is PRHDT and CDR2 is FYEKMQ (reference sequence). CDR3 residues: CASSQARVTEAFF. DNA for the CDR3: TGTGCCAGCAGTCAGGCTAGGGTCACTGAAGCTTTCTTT.

This clonotype showed up just a few times. The chain is built from TRBV7-2 and TRBJ1-5; D unresolved. Germline V gives CDR1 SGHTA, CDR2 FQGNSA. This CDR3 spans 14 amino acids. Between the trimmed V and J ends, which lost 1 base and 6 bases, there was a span of 10 bases. CDR3 DNA: TGTGCCAGCAGCTTAGTCTGGGTTGGTCAGCCCCAGCATTTT. This translates into CASSLVWVGQPQHF.

This clonotype was counted between two and nine times. The rearrangement uses TRBV12-3 or TRBV12-4 and TRBJ1-4; the D gene is possibly TRBD1 (6 bases). V gave up 6 bases and J gave up 8 bases, with 19 bases separating them. The CDR3 consists of 15 residues. CDR3 region: CASSHLAGAEEKLFF. In nucleotides, the CDR3 is TGTGCCAGCAGCCATCTGGCGGGGGCGGAGGAAAAACTGTTTTTT.

The chain has TRBV6-6 and TRBJ2-1; a possible D gene is TRBD2 (5 bases). V was trimmed by 8 bases and J by 1 base, leaving 18 bases between them. Per the germline V gene, CDR1 is MNHNY and CDR2 is SVGAGI (reference sequence). This CDR3 spans 16 amino acids. This CDR3 reads CASDPPGSGSYNEQFF. As DNA, the CDR3 is TGTGCCAGCGACCCCCCGGGGTCGGGGTCCTACAATGAGCAGTTCTTC.

This clonotype was counted a few times. This chain links TRBV28 with TRBJ2-7; D is perhaps TRBD1 (5 bases). V lost 8 bases to trimming and J lost 4 bases, with 18 bases between them. CDR1 and CDR2 from the germline V gene are MDHEN and SYDVKM. The CDR3 spans 14 residues. The chain's CDR3 is CASGSPQGSYEQYF. Here the CDR3 DNA reads TGTGCCAGCGGTTCCCCGCAGGGCTCGTACGAGCAGTACTTC. Drawing the rest from reference TRBV28 and TRBJ2-7, the complete variable domain is DVKVTQSSRYLVKRTGEKVFLECVQDMDHENMFWYRQDPGLGLRLIYFSYDVKMKEKGDIPEGYSVSREKKERFSLILESASTNQTSMYLCASGSPQGSYEQYFGPGTRLTVT.